By share, the clone carrying this TCR delta chain ranks as large (0.1 to 1%). Other DNA sequences of this sample code for an identical CDR3. TCRdb re-processed the reads via CATT. Counted here are roughly 3,600 delta-chain clones, approximately 4.3% occurring once; the ten biggest clones make up around 6%. Germline trimming cut 0 bases from V and 0 bases from J; bases unmatched to any gene: 8. The CDR3 spans 20 residues. The germline gives CDR1 GEAIGNYY, CDR2 EKD. The sample is drawn from a study of gamma-delta chains in newborns, infants, children. The overall study: Polyclonal expansion of innate γδ T cells after birth follows microbial exposure.

Sequencing was performed on blood. The chain employs TRDV2 and TRDJ3; TRDD3 agrees at 9 bases. The TCR originated in a child who was a newborn, infant or young child, either healthy, febrile or measles-vaccinated (not recorded which). Written as DNA, the CDR3 is TGTGCCTGTGACACCGTGGACACTGGGGGAAGCTCCTGGGACACCCGACAGATGTTTTTC. It translates to CACDTVDTGGSSWDTRQMFF.